The next 20 T cell receptor beta chains were all read from a single sample in a study of T cell repertoires in cytomegalovirus infection. The antigens these receptors bind are not known. TCRdb passed the reads through MiXCR, listing each CDR3 protein once. The sample shows approximately 990,000 distinct CDR3 sequences, around 29% of them seen only once. The starting material was cultured CD8+ T cells from PBMCs, obtained from culture after CMV antigen stimulation. The source is a human donor in good health (CMV status not recorded). Some clones in this sample may be carry-over from other donors' samples.

This clonotype was detected a few times. V is TRBV7-9 and J is TRBJ1-4; D might be TRBD1 (6 bases). The CDR3 is 14 amino acids. Trimming left V 2 bases short and J 8 bases short, with 12 bases between. Germline loops: CDR1 SEHNR, CDR2 FQNEAQ (reference sequence). CDR3 DNA sequence: TGTGCCAGCAGCTTATACAGGGATGAGGAAAAACTGTTTTTT. This translates into CASSLYRDEEKLFF.

This clonotype appeared a few times. The chain carries TRBV29-1 and TRBJ2-2; TRBD1 aligns across 8 bases. CDR3 length: 16 residues. Per the germline V gene, CDR1 is SQVTM and CDR2 is ANQGSEA. V shed 0 bases, J shed 2 bases, and the junction held 5 bases outside the gene matches. The CDR3 coding sequence is TGCAGCGTTGAAGATCGAGGACAGGGCAACACCGGGGAGCTGTTTTTT. The encoded protein is CSVEDRGQGNTGELFF.

This chain links TRBV9 with TRBJ2-1; 8 nucleotides line up with TRBD2. The CDR3 is 17 residues long. Germline trimming cut 0 bases from V and 4 bases from J; bases unmatched to any gene: 9. Per the germline V gene, CDR1 is SGDLS and CDR2 is YYNGEE. This CDR3 reads CASSVGGGGGPYNEQFF. The CDR3 nucleotides are TGTGCCAGCAGCGTAGGTGGAGGCGGGGGGCCATACAATGAGCAGTTCTTC.

In its sample, this clonotype was seen a few times. The V gene is TRBV7-9, the J gene TRBJ2-7; TRBD1 matches at 11 bases. V shed 5 bases and J 4 bases; nucleotides not matched to a gene: 7. CDR1 and CDR2 (germline): SEHNR, FQNEAQ (reference sequence). The CDR3 sequence is 15 residues long. CDR3 residues: CASSTGQGERYEQYF. The CDR3 DNA is TGTGCCAGCAGCACGGGACAGGGGGAAAGGTACGAGCAGTACTTC.

This clonotype was counted a few times. This chain joins TRBV7-6 and TRBJ2-4, with 8 bases that match TRBD2. The germline gives CDR1 SGHVS, CDR2 FNYEAQ. The CDR3 is made up of 15 amino acids. The V and J ends lost 5 bases and 1 base, in that order; junction bases with no gene match: 4. The CDR3 sequence is CASSTGGAAKNIQYF. CDR3 in DNA: TGTGCCAGCAGCACGGGGGGGGCCGCCAAAAACATTCAGTACTTC.

This clonotype was recorded at least ten times. The CDR3 protein is CASSLRGPNTEAFF. The CDR3 DNA reads TGTGCCAGCAGTTTACGGGGGCCGAACACTGAAGCTTTCTTT. This sequence joins TRBV27 and TRBJ1-1; possible D gene TRBD1, 6 bases. This CDR3 has 14 residues. The V gene lost 2 bases and the J gene lost 1 base, with 8 bases spanning the gap. Germline loops: CDR1 MNHEY, CDR2 SMNVEV (reference sequence).

The chain is built from TRBV6-4 and TRBJ2-7; TRBD1 aligns across 7 bases. The CDR3 totals 15 residues. The V gene end was trimmed by 1 base and the J gene end by 6 bases; junction bases not matched to a gene: 9. Germline V gene data show CDR1 as MRHNA and CDR2 as SNTAGT. This CDR3 is CASSDFGTARREQYV. The DNA for the CDR3 is TGTGCCAGCAGTGACTTCGGGACAGCCCGACGCGAGCAGTACGTC.

This clonotype was counted at least ten times. V usage is TRBV12-3 or TRBV12-4 and J usage is TRBJ1-2, with a possible D match to TRBD1 (5 bases). This CDR3 is built from 14 residues. V was pared by 3 bases and J by 6 bases, with 14 bases between. The CDR3 bases are TGTGCCAGCAGTTTGGGTTCGGGGGTGGATGGCTACACCTTC. Residues: CASSLGSGVDGYTF.

This clonotype has a handful of counts. The rearrangement joins TRBV23-1 to TRBJ2-3; D perhaps matches TRBD1 (6 bases). TRBV23-1 is recorded as an ORF, its role being uncertain. This CDR3 has 16 residues. V shed 0 bases and J shed 4 bases, with 14 bases lying between them. In DNA, the CDR3 is TGCGCCAGCAGTCAATCCGGGACAAGGGGATCAGATACGCAGTATTTT. It yields the protein CASSQSGTRGSDTQYF.

The chain combines TRBV4-1 with TRBJ2-1; 8 positions match TRBD1. The CDR3 runs 16 residues. Germline V gene sequence: CDR1 MGHRA, CDR2 YSYEKL. The V gene end was trimmed by 1 base and the J gene end by 2 bases; junction bases not matched to a gene: 4. In DNA, the CDR3 is TGCGCCAGCAGCCAAGTCGACAGGGGAGCCTACAATGAGCAGTTCTTC. Translating gives CASSQVDRGAYNEQFF.

The genes are TRBV6-4 and TRBJ2-3; no definite D call. The ends were cut back, 0 bases at V and 0 bases at J, with 10 bases in the middle. This CDR3 contains 16 residues. CDR1 MRHNA and CDR2 SNTAGT come from the germline V gene. The CDR3 bases are TGTGCCAGCAGTGACTCGCAGGACCTCAGCACAGATACGCAGTATTTT. This codes for CASSDSQDLSTDTQYF.

The rearrangement links TRBV6-5 to TRBJ2-7; D may match TRBD1 or TRBD2 (5 bases each). This CDR3 comprises 18 residues. Looked up from germline, CDR1 is MNHEY and CDR2 is SVGAGI. Trimming removed 2 bases at V and 4 bases at J, with 24 bases between. CDR3 amino acids: CASSYATEGMGLLYEQYF. The CDR3, as DNA: TGTGCCAGCAGTTACGCAACCGAGGGGATGGGTCTTCTTTACGAGCAGTACTTC.

This chain uses TRBV27 with TRBJ1-5, with a weak D call TRBD1 (5 bases). Trimming took 8 bases from V and 11 from J, leaving 16 bases between them. CDR1 MNHEY and CDR2 SMNVEV come from the germline V gene (reference sequence). This CDR3 comprises 12 residues. The CDR3 region is CASGASLGAQHF. CDR3 nucleotide sequence: TGTGCCAGCGGGGCCTCACTAGGGGCCCAGCATTTT.

A few counts support this clonotype. The V and J genes are TRBV10-3 and TRBJ1-1; D not resolved. The CDR3 runs to 13 residues. The germline gives CDR1 ENHRY, CDR2 SYGVKD. Trimming left V 2 bases short and J 0 bases short, with 4 bases between. The CDR3 DNA reads as TGTGCCATCAGTGAGGAGGTGAACACTGAAGCTTTCTTT. This sequence encodes CAISEEVNTEAFF.

This sequence joins TRBV7-9 and TRBJ1-6; D gene unclear. The CDR3 runs 17 residues. Trimming took 0 bases from V and 11 from J, leaving 20 bases between them. The V gene's germline CDR1 is SEHNR and CDR2 FQNEAQ (reference sequence). CDR3 DNA: TGTGCCAGCAGCTTAGCGCTGCGGATTTCCGATCAACCACCCCTCCACTTT. This translates into CASSLALRISDQPPLHF.

The CDR3 loop reads CASSLATGGLEKLFF. CDR3 nucleotides: TGTGCCAGCAGCTTAGCGACAGGGGGCCTTGAAAAACTGTTTTTT. The chain joins TRBV7-2 to TRBJ1-4, with 10 bases aligning to TRBD1. The V gene end was trimmed by 0 bases and the J gene end by 7 bases; junction bases not matched to a gene: 2. CDR1 is SGHTA and CDR2 is FQGNSA in the germline V gene. The CDR3 sequence is 15 residues long. The complete variable domain, with remaining parts taken from reference TRBV7-2 and TRBJ1-4, reads GAGVSQSPSNKVTEKGKDVELRCDPISGHTALYWYRQSLGQGLEFLIYFQGNSAPDKSGLPSDRFSAERTGGSVSTLTIQRTQQEDSAVYLCASSLATGGLEKLFFGSGTQLSVL.

At least ten counts were recorded for this clonotype. The chain carries TRBV7-2 and TRBJ1-1, with 9 positions matching TRBD1. The V segment lost 4 bases and the J segment 5 bases; nucleotides outside the gene matches: 5. This CDR3 has 14 amino acids. Per germline, CDR1 SGHTA and CDR2 FQGNSA. Written as DNA, the CDR3 is TGTGCCAGCAGCTCCACAGGGGGCCATACTGAAGCTTTCTTT. This encodes CASSSTGGHTEAFF.

V gene TRBV29-1 combines with J gene TRBJ2-1; 8 bases are shared with TRBD2. CDR3 length equals 14 residues. Germline V gene data show CDR1 as SQVTM and CDR2 as ANQGSEA. V trimming: 6 bases; J trimming: 3 bases; junction bases outside the gene matches: 7. In DNA form, the CDR3 reads TGCAGCGTGAGAGCGGGGGCAATCTACAATGAGCAGTTCTTC. It is translated as CSVRAGAIYNEQFF.

This clonotype was picked up many times. The J gene is TRBJ1-5, the V gene TRBV7-2; D perhaps matches TRBD1 (5 bases). Germline V gene lookup returns CDR1 SGHTA and CDR2 FQGNSA. V was cut by 4 bases and J by 6 bases, with 13 bases left in between. This CDR3 has 14 residues. This chain's CDR3 is CASSYGGGSQPQHF. CDR3 coding DNA: TGTGCCAGCAGCTATGGGGGGGGAAGTCAGCCCCAGCATTTT.

This chain uses TRBV7-8 with TRBJ2-2; 8 bases fit TRBD2. The CDR3 is made up of 16 amino acids. Germline values: CDR1 SGHVS, CDR2 FQNEAQ. J lost 6 bases, V lost 5 bases, and 11 bases had no gene match. CDR3 nucleotide sequence: TGTGCCAGCAGCAGGCTAGCGGGTGAATTTTCCGGGGAGCTGTTTTTT. Its protein is CASSRLAGEFSGELFF.